Given below is one T cell receptor beta chain in context. This entry belongs to a study of CD8+ T cells in alopecia areata. Study-wide background: A 6-month period off drug followed tofacitinib, which lasted 6 to 18 months.

TCR sequencing used cDNA made by reverse transcription of extracted RNA. The repertoire was sequenced with immunoSEQ multiplex PCR; TCRdb's copy has only in-frame clones and lacks some. The sample has some 190,000 clones, roughly 60% seen once; the top ten hold approximately 0.97%. As to treatment: oral pan-JAK inhibitor, 5-10 mg twice daily. V lost 0 bases to trimming and J lost 6 bases, with 9 bases between them. The CDR3 has 13 residues. CDR1 is LNHNV and CDR2 is YYDKDF in the germline V gene (reference sequence). This clonotype was sampled from a human donor with alopecia areata. The chain carries TRBV15 and TRBJ2-7, with D tentatively TRBD1 (5 bases). The source was CD4+ T cells sorted from blood, collected at week 24, from a patient treated with tofacitinib. CDR3 sequence (DNA): TGTGCCACCAGCAGAGACAGGGTTGGCGAGCAGTACTTC. This sequence encodes CATSRDRVGEQYF. The entire variable domain, with the rest obtained from reference TRBV15 and TRBJ2-7, is as follows: DAMVIQNPRYQVTQFGKPVTLSCSQTLNHNVMYWYQQKSSQAPKLLFHYYDKDFNNEADTPDNFQSRRPNTSFCFLDIRSPGLGDTAMYLCATSRDRVGEQYFGPGTRLTVT.